This entry lists 21 T cell receptor beta chains sequenced from one sample in a study of cytomegalovirus exposure and HLA in healthy donors. Primers: 60 Vbeta forward and 13 Jbeta reverse. Here immunoSEQ multiplex PCR was the method, and the copy in TCRdb shows in-frame clones only, minus some. Across roughly 34,000 clones, the top ten clones capture 4.5% to 5% of the sample. What was sequenced was PBMCs. These receptors were collected from a middle-aged woman in good health and CMV-seropositive.

The V call is TRBV18, the J call TRBJ1-1; maybe TRBD1 (6 bases). Germline CDR1 and CDR2: KGHSH and LQKENI. The V and J ends lost 5 bases and 3 bases respectively, with 10 bases between them. This CDR3 spans 13 amino acids. The CDR3 region has the DNA TGTGCCAGCTCAACTACAGGGTACACTGAAGCTTTCTTT. Protein: CASSTTGYTEAFF.

A note on this clone: At one end, the junction sequence differs from germline, possibly due to a read error. The genes are TRBV7-9 and TRBJ2-5; 10 bases fit TRBD2. Germline loops: CDR1 SEHNR, CDR2 FQNEAQ (reference sequence). This CDR3 is built from 15 residues. The CDR3 protein is CASSLAGAGGETQYF. The CDR3 coding sequence is TGTGCCAGCAGCCTAGCGGGAGCGGGTGGGGAGACCCAGTACTTC. Together with reference TRBV7-9 and TRBJ2-5, the CDR3 gives the full variable domain: DTGVSQNPRHKITKRGQNVTFRCDPISEHNRLYWYRQTLGQGPEFLTYFQNEAQLEKSRLLSDRFSAERPKGSFSTLEIQRTEQGDSAMYLCASSLAGAGGETQYFGPGTRLLVL.

The CDR3 bases are TGCAGCGTTGTTGTGGGGGCCGCCTATGGCTACACCTTC. Translated, it gives CSVVVGAAYGYTF. The rearrangement joins TRBV29-1 to TRBJ1-2; the D gene is possibly TRBD1 (6 bases). The germline V gene encodes CDR1 SQVTM and CDR2 ANQGSEA. V dropped 4 bases and J dropped 4 bases, with 13 bases sitting between them. The CDR3 is 13 residues long.

The chain recombines TRBV20-1 with TRBJ2-1; D uncertain. V was cut by 1 base and J by 9 bases, with 7 bases left in between. This CDR3 is built from 11 residues. Per the germline V gene, CDR1 is DFQATT and CDR2 is SNEGSKA (reference sequence). In DNA form, the CDR3 reads TGCAGTGCTAGAGCCACTACTGAGCAGTTCTTC. It specifies CSARATTEQFF.

V gene TRBV7-2 combines with J gene TRBJ2-2; D remains ambiguous. CDR1 and CDR2 from the germline V gene are SGHTA and FQGNSA. The CDR3 is 13 amino acids. Trimming removed 5 bases from V and 6 bases from J, with 10 bases in between. In DNA, the CDR3 is TGTGCCAGCAGCCCTATTAAACCCGGGGAGCTGTTTTTT. It encodes CASSPIKPGELFF.

This sequence joins TRBV6-6 and TRBJ1-5; tentative D call: TRBD1 (5 bases). Deletions cut 0 bases from V and 7 bases from J, with 13 bases between. Germline CDR1 MNHNY, CDR2 SVGAGI (reference sequence). This CDR3 spans 15 amino acids. Written as DNA, the CDR3 is TGTGCCAGCAGTTACTCGTTGAGGGACTGGCAGCCCCAGCATTTT. It is translated as CASSYSLRDWQPQHF.

V usage is TRBV9 and J usage is TRBJ2-2; tentative D call: TRBD2 (5 bases). Germline-derived CDR1 and CDR2 are SGDLS and YYNGEE. The V end was cut by 6 bases, the J end by 4 bases, with 13 bases between. This CDR3 comprises 14 residues. The CDR3 DNA sequence: TGTGCCAGCACCCGAGAGGGCGGCACCGGGGAGCTGTTTTTT. Its translation: CASTREGGTGELFF.

The chain is built from TRBV2 and TRBJ2-7; perhaps TRBD2 as D (5 bases). CDR3 length: 12 amino acids. In germline, CDR1 is SNHLY, CDR2 FYNNEI. The ends were cut back, 4 bases at V and 3 bases at J, with 7 bases in the middle. The CDR3 bases are TGTGCCAGCAGTGGCCGGGACTACGAGCAGTACTTC. Its translation: CASSGRDYEQYF. Combining the CDR3 with reference TRBV2 and TRBJ2-7 gives the whole variable domain EPEVTQTPSHQVTQMGQEVILRCVPISNHLYFYWYRQILGQKVEFLVSFYNNEISEKSEIFDDQFSVERPDGSNFTLKIRSTKLEDSAMYFCASSGRDYEQYFGPGTRLTVT.

V is TRBV7-9 and J is TRBJ2-7; the D gene is possibly TRBD2 (5 bases). CDR1 and CDR2 (germline): SEHNR, FQNEAQ (reference sequence). The CDR3 totals 15 residues. Trimming stripped 3 bases from V and 2 bases from J, with 14 bases between. The CDR3 loop is CASSFREYGAYEQYF. In DNA form, the CDR3 reads TGTGCCAGCAGCTTCCGGGAATACGGCGCCTACGAGCAGTACTTC.

The V gene is TRBV30, the J gene TRBJ1-4; 10 bases match TRBD1. This CDR3 region has 15 residues. V dropped 3 bases and J dropped 6; count of bases not matched to a gene: 7. Germline V lookup: CDR1 GTSNPN, CDR2 SVGIG (reference sequence). This CDR3 reads CAWSLGTGVYEKLFF. CDR3 coding DNA: TGTGCCTGGAGCTTGGGGACAGGGGTATATGAAAAACTGTTTTTT. Full variable domain (outside the CDR3, taken from reference TRBV30 and TRBJ1-4): SQTIHQWPATLVQPVGSPLSLECTVEGTSNPNLYWYRQAAGRGLQLLFYSVGIGQISSEVPQNLSASRPQDRQFILSSKKLLLSDSGFYLCAWSLGTGVYEKLFFGSGTQLSVL.

V gene TRBV4-3 combines with J gene TRBJ2-2, with D tentatively TRBD1 (6 bases). The V and J ends lost 3 bases and 4 bases respectively, with 9 bases between them. Germline CDR1 is LGHNA and CDR2 is YSLEER. The CDR3 runs to 14 residues. CDR3: CASSHRQATGELFF. DNA of the CDR3: TGCGCCAGCAGCCATAGACAGGCCACCGGGGAGCTGTTTTTT.

CDR3: CASSPLRGETQYF. The CDR3, as DNA: TGTGCCAGCTCACCACTCCGAGGGGAGACCCAGTACTTC. J is TRBJ2-5 and V is TRBV18; D perhaps matches TRBD2 (5 bases). This CDR3 spans 13 amino acids. V lost 1 base and J lost 5, with 8 bases in between. CDR1 KGHSH and CDR2 LQKENI come from the germline V gene.

V usage is TRBV7-9 and J usage is TRBJ2-5; 10 positions match TRBD1. This CDR3 region has 16 residues. Germline CDR1 is SEHNR and CDR2 is FQNEAQ (reference sequence). V lost 1 base and J lost 5; bases outside the gene matches: 7. The CDR3 loop is CASSLETGGFSETQYF. The CDR3, as DNA: TGTGCCAGCAGCTTAGAGACAGGGGGCTTTAGTGAGACCCAGTACTTC.

The chain carries TRBV7-6 and TRBJ2-5; D remains ambiguous. This CDR3 has 13 residues. Trimming removed 1 base from V and 5 bases from J, with 8 bases in between. Germline CDR1 is SGHVS and CDR2 is FNYEAQ. CDR3 sequence: CASSLGFAETQYF. In nucleotides, the CDR3 is TGTGCCAGCAGCTTAGGGTTCGCGGAGACCCAGTACTTC. Supplemented by reference TRBV7-6 and TRBJ2-5, the full variable domain reads GAGVSQSPRYKVTKRGQDVALRCDPISGHVSLYWYRQALGQGPEFLTYFNYEAQQDKSGLPNDRFSAERPEGSISTLTIQRTEQRDSAMYRCASSLGFAETQYFGPGTRLLVL.

The V call is TRBV4-3, the J call TRBJ1-5; a possible D gene is TRBD1 (5 bases). Trimming took 0 bases from V and 3 from J, leaving 9 bases between them. Germline V lookup: CDR1 LGHNA, CDR2 YSLEER. The CDR3 has 15 amino acids. In DNA form, the CDR3 reads TGCGCCAGCAGCCAAGAGTTGGACATCAATCAGCCCCAGCATTTT. Translation gives CASSQELDINQPQHF.

The genes are TRBV28 and TRBJ1-1; D possibly corresponds to TRBD1 (6 bases). Trimming left V 3 bases short and J 1 base short, with 9 bases between. Germline CDR1 and CDR2: MDHEN and SYDVKM. The CDR3 contains 14 residues. The CDR3 DNA is TGTGCCAGCAGTTTTGTACAGGGGAACACTGAAGCTTTCTTT. Translated, it gives CASSFVQGNTEAFF.

The chain uses TRBV7-9 and TRBJ1-1; 8 nucleotides align to TRBD1. CDR1 and CDR2 (germline): SEHNR, FQNEAQ (reference sequence). V shed 5 bases, J shed 3 bases, and the junction held 8 bases outside the gene matches. The CDR3 has 15 residues. This CDR3 is CASSTTRGLHTEAFF. The CDR3 DNA reads as TGTGCCAGCAGCACGACCAGGGGGCTGCACACTGAAGCTTTCTTT.

V usage is TRBV5-8 and J usage is TRBJ1-5; perhaps TRBD1 as D (6 bases). This CDR3 region has 15 residues. Trimming pared 2 bases from V and 7 bases from J, leaving 16 bases between. CDR1 is SGHTS, CDR2 YDEGEE, per germline. CDR3: CASSFVQGMVQPQHF. The CDR3 DNA reads as TGTGCCAGCAGCTTTGTACAGGGTATGGTACAGCCCCAGCATTTT.

Notes on this clone: Other nucleotide sequences from this sample produce the same CDR3. The chain employs TRBV6-6 and TRBJ2-3; 7 nucleotides line up with TRBD1. The CDR3 has 15 amino acids. With 6 bases clipped from V and 1 base from J, the junction kept 7 bases outside the gene matches. Germline assignment: CDR1 MNHNY and CDR2 SVGAGI (reference sequence). CDR3 DNA: TGTGCCAGCAGGAAAGGGGGCTTTGGCACAGATACGCAGTATTTT. This encodes CASRKGGFGTDTQYF.

This chain connects TRBV7-7 to TRBJ1-5; 7 nucleotides agree with TRBD1. Looked up from germline, CDR1 is SSHAT and CDR2 is FNYEAQ (reference sequence). The CDR3 spans 17 residues. With 5 bases clipped from V and 1 base from J, the junction kept 11 bases outside the gene matches. CDR3 sequence reads: CASSLYSDRTSNQPQHF. As DNA, the CDR3 is TGTGCCAGCAGCCTTTACTCGGACAGGACAAGCAATCAGCCCCAGCATTTT.

This rearrangement joins TRBV4-1 to TRBJ1-5, with D possibly matching TRBD1 (6 bases). The CDR3 sequence is 15 residues long. V lost 4 bases, J lost 0 bases, and 10 bases lay in between. Germline values: CDR1 MGHRA, CDR2 YSYEKL. The chain's CDR3 is CASSRRDNSNQPQHF. CDR3 coding DNA: TGCGCCAGCAGCCGCCGGGACAATAGCAATCAGCCCCAGCATTTT.